The 2 T cell receptor beta chains below were found in one sample sequenced in a study of cytomegalovirus exposure and HLA in healthy donors. PCR primers comprised 60 Vbeta and 13 Jbeta primers. Assay: immunoSEQ multiplex PCR; the TCRdb copy retains only in-frame clones and omits some. The data show more than 100,000 clones, with about 10% seen just once and around 7% held by the top ten. The specimen sequenced was PBMCs. The receptors here all came from a woman in her thirties or forties in good health and CMV-seropositive.

This clone was observed a few times. The rearrangement joins TRBV7-9 to TRBJ2-5; possibly TRBD1 for D (6 bases). Germline V gene sequence: CDR1 SEHNR, CDR2 FQNEAQ (reference sequence). V lost 6 bases, J lost 0 bases, and 14 bases lay in between. The CDR3 loop spans 15 amino acids. This CDR3 reads CASRLLRGYQETQYF. The DNA of the CDR3 is TGTGCCAGCAGGCTATTGAGGGGGTACCAAGAGACCCAGTACTTC.

This clone appeared a few times. The V gene is TRBV19, the J gene TRBJ2-6; 9 bases fit TRBD1. Germline trimming cut 3 bases from V and 1 base from J; bases unmatched to any gene: 7. Per germline, CDR1 LNHDA and CDR2 SQIVND (reference sequence). The CDR3 sequence is 18 residues long. The CDR3 region is CASSITGGGGSGANVLTF. The CDR3 region has the DNA TGTGCCAGTAGTATCACAGGGGGCGGTGGTTCTGGGGCCAACGTCCTGACTTTC.